This T cell receptor beta chain originates from a study of CD8 T cells in Susac syndrome. Looked up from germline, CDR1 is ENHRY and CDR2 is SYGVKD. The CDR3 has 14 residues. V lost 2 bases and J lost 0, with 7 bases in between. Points on this clonotype: Antigen specificity is unknown.

Sequencing of TCR beta was performed on blood CD8+ T cells and on blood CD4+ T cells. Reverse transcription of roughly 0.5 to 1 ug RNA was carried out with random hexamers. Multiplex immunoSEQ PCR targeted 54 Vbeta and 13 Jbeta TCR beta segments. TCRdb fed the immunoSEQ multiplex PCR reads into MiXCR, producing one record per CDR3 protein. The sample records some 90,000 distinct CDR3 sequences, 80% to 95% being singletons. Regarding the study as a whole: The number of individuals included in the study's TCR sequencing and HLA analysis was acknowledged as relatively small.

The origin of this receptor is a human donor in good health. Sequencing used CD8+ T cells from PBMCs. The J gene is TRBJ1-1, the V gene TRBV10-3; D possibly corresponds to TRBD1 (5 bases). The DNA for the CDR3 is TGTGCCATCAGTGAGGCGGGGGTGAACACTGAAGCTTTCTTT. This encodes CAISEAGVNTEAFF.